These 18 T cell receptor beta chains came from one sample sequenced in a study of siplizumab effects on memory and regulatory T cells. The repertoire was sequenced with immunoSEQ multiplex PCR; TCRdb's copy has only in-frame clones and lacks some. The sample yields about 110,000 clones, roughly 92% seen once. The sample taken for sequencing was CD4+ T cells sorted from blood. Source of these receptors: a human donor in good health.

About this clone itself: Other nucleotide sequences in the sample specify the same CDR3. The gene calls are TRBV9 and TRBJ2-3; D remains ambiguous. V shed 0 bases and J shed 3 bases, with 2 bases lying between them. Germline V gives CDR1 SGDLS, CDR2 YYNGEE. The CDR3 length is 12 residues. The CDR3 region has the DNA TGTGCCAGCAGCGTAGGTACAGATACGCAGTATTTT. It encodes CASSVGTDTQYF.

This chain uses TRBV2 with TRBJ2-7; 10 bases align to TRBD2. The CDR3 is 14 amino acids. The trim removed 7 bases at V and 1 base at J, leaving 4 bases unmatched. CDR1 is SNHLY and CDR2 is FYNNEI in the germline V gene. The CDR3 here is CASKKAGGSYEQYF. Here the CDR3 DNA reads TGTGCCAGCAAGAAAGCGGGGGGGTCCTACGAGCAGTACTTC.

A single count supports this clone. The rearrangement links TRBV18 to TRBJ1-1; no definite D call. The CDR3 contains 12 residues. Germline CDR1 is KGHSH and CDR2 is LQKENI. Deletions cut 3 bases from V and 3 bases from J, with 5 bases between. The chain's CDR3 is CASSPFDTEAFF. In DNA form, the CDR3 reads TGTGCCAGCTCACCTTTCGACACTGAAGCTTTCTTT.

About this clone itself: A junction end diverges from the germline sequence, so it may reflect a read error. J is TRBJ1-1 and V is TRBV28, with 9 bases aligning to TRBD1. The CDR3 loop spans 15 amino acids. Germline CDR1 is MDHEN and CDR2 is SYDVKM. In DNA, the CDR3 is TGTGCCAACAGTAACAGGGGGCGGAGGGAAGCTGAAGCTTTCTTT. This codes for CANSNRGRREAEAFF.

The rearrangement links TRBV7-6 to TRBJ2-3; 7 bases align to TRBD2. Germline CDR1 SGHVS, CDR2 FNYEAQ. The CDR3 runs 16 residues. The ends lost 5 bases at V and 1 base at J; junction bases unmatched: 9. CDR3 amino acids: CASSLDQGGGTDTQYF. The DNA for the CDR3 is TGTGCCAGCAGCCTCGATCAGGGAGGGGGCACAGATACGCAGTATTTT.

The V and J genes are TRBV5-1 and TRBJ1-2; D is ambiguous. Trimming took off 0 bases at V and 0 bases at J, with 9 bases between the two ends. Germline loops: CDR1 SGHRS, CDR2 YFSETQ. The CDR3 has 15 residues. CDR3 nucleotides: TGCGCCAGCAGCTTGGACGGCTTAGCTAACTATGGCTACACCTTC. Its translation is CASSLDGLANYGYTF.

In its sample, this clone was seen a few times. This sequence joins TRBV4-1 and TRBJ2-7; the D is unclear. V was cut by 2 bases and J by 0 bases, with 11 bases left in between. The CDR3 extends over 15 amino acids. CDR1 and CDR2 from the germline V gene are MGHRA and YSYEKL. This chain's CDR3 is CASSQYSLSSYEQYF. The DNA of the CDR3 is TGCGCCAGCAGCCAATACAGTCTTAGCTCCTACGAGCAGTACTTC.

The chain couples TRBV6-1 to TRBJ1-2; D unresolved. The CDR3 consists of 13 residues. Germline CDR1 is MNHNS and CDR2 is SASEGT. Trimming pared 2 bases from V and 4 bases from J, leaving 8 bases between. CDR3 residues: CASSEIQPYGYTF. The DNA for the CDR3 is TGTGCCAGCAGTGAAATACAGCCCTATGGCTACACCTTC.

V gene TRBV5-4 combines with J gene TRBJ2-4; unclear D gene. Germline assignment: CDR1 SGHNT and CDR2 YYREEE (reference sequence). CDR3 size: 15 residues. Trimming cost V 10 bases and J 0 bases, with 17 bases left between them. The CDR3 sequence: CAGIRAELAKNIQYF. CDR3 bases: TGTGCCGGTATCCGGGCAGAACTAGCCAAAAACATTCAGTACTTC.

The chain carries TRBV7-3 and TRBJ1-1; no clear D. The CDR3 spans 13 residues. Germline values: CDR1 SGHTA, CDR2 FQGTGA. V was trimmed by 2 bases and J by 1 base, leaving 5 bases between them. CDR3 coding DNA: TGTGCCAGCAGCTTACAGTCGAACACTGAAGCTTTCTTT. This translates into CASSLQSNTEAFF. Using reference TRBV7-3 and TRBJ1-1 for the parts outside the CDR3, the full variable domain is GAGVSQTPSNKVTEKGKYVELRCDPISGHTALYWYRQSLGQGPEFLIYFQGTGAADDSGLPNDRFFAVRPEGSVSTLKIQRTERGDSAVYLCASSLQSNTEAFFGQGTRLTVV.

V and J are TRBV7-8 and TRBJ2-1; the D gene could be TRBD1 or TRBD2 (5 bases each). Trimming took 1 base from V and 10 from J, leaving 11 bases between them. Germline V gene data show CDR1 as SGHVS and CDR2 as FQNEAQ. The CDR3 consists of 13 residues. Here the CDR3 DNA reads TGTGCCAGCAGCTTAGGGGGGTATGGCGAGCAGTTCTTC. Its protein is CASSLGGYGEQFF. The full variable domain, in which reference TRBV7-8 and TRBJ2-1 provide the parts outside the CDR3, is GAGVSQSPRYKVAKRGQDVALRCDPISGHVSLFWYQQALGQGPEFLTYFQNEAQLDKSGLPSDRFFAERPEGSVSTLKIQRTQQEDSAVYLCASSLGGYGEQFFGPGTRLTVL.

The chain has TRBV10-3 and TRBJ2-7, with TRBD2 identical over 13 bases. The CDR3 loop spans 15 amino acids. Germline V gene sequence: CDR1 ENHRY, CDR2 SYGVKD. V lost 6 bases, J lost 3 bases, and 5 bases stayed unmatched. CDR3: CAIRGTSGVSYEQYF. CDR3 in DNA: TGTGCCATCAGGGGGACTAGCGGGGTTAGCTACGAGCAGTACTTC.

CDR3 coding DNA: TGTGCCAGCAGTTTATCCAGGTCCTATAATTCACCCCTCCACTTT. Protein product: CASSLSRSYNSPLHF. The chain uses TRBV27 and TRBJ1-6, with unresolved D. Per the germline V gene, CDR1 is MNHEY and CDR2 is SMNVEV (reference sequence). The V gene lost 0 bases and the J gene lost 1 base, with 4 bases spanning the gap. This CDR3 spans 15 amino acids.

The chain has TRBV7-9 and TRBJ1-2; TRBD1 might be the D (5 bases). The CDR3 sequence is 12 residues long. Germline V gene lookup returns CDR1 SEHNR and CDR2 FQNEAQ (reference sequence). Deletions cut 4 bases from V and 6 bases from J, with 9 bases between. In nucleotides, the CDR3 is TGTGCCAGCAGCTCCAGGGAGAATGGCTACACCTTC. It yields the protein CASSSRENGYTF.

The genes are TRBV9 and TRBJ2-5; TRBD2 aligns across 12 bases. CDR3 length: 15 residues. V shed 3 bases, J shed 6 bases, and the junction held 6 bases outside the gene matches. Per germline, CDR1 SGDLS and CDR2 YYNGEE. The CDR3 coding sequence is TGTGCCAGCAGCGGGGTGACTAGCGGGAGAAAGACCCAGTACTTC. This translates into CASSGVTSGRKTQYF.

Here the CDR3 reads CASSWRGTSTDTQYF. CDR3 bases: TGTGCCAGCAGTTGGCGAGGGACTAGCACAGATACGCAGTATTTT. The chain links TRBV6-5 to TRBJ2-3; a possible D gene is TRBD2 (6 bases). The CDR3 length is 15 residues. Deletions cut 4 bases from V and 0 bases from J, with 11 bases between. Germline V gene sequence: CDR1 MNHEY, CDR2 SVGAGI.

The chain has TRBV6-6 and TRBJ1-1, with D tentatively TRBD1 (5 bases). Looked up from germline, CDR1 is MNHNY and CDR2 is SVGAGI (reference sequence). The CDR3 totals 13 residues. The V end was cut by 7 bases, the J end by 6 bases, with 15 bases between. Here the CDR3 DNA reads TGTGCCAGCATATGGACACCCGAGGCTGAAGCTTTCTTT. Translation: CASIWTPEAEAFF.

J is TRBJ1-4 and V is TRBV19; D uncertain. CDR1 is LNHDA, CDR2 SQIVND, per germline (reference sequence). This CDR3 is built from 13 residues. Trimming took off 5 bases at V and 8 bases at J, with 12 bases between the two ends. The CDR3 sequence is CASSLGRWEKLFF. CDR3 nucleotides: TGTGCCAGTAGTCTCGGTCGTTGGGAAAAACTGTTTTTT. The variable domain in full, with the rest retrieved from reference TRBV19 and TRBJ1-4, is DGGITQSPKYLFRKEGQNVTLSCEQNLNHDAMYWYRQDPGQGLRLIYYSQIVNDFQKGDIAEGYSVSREKKESFPLTVTSAQKNPTAFYLCASSLGRWEKLFFGSGTQLSVL.